The clone carrying this TCR beta chain was picked up a small number of times. Its specificity is not known. This sample stems from a study of beta chain features in type 1 diabetes. Study-wide results and caveats: Type 1 diabetes patients had moderately but significantly shorter TCRB CDR3s in all four CD4+ subsets. PCR might favor shorter templates, but any such skew would affect patients and controls equally.

Reverse transcribing all isolated RNA meant expressed TCRB transcripts were sequenced. Profiling relied on immunoSEQ multiplex PCR, and the TCRdb table lists in-frame clones only, not all of them. This sample has more than 100,000 clones, with around 17% found just once. V dropped 0 bases and J dropped 0 bases, with 7 bases sitting between them. This CDR3 spans 15 amino acids. Germline V CDR1 and CDR2: SGDLS, YYNGEE. The sequence was collected from a man aged 25-45 years with type 1 diabetes. Sequenced input: central memory CD4+ T cells from blood. The J gene is TRBJ2-1, the V gene TRBV9, with D possibly being TRBD2 (5 bases). The CDR3 sequence is CASSVVGSSYNEQFF. Written as DNA, the CDR3 is TGTGCCAGCAGCGTAGTAGGGAGCTCCTACAATGAGCAGTTCTTC.